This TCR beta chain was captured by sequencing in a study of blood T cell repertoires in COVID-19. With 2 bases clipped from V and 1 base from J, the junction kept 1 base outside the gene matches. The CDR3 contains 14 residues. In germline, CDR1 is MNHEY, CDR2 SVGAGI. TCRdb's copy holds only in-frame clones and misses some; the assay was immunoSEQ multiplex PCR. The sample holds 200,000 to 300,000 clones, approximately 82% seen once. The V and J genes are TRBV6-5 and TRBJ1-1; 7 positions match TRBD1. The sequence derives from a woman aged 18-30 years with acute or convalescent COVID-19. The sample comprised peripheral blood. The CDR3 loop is CASSYGQENTEAFF. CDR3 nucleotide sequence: TGTGCCAGCAGTTACGGACAGGAGAACACTGAAGCTTTCTTT.